The text below deals with one TCR beta chain. Its antigen target is currently unknown. Base quality data are lacking; no much larger clone is found one base away. V is pruned by 2 bases and J by 5 bases, leaving 5 bases of the junction without a gene match. The cysteine opens and the phenylalanine closes a CDR3 of 16 amino acids. The only DNA kept is the CDR3, 48 bases in frame from the first base. The germline V gene sets CDR1 to SGHTA and CDR2 to FQGNSA. This specimen belongs to a study of human T cells and chemical hapten exposure (TCRdb year 2021). About the full investigation: For sensitization, 2% DPC in acetone was applied to an approximately 2 cm by approximately 2 cm area of upper inner arm skin. Throughout the study period of 20 to 25 weeks, patients also received therapeutic DPC doses to the scalp every week. Patch testing was done on the upper back using Finn chambers containing 0.01% DPC, and results were scored after 6 days according to International Contact Dermatitis Research Group standards. The mostly female patient cohort included alopecia areata with under or over 50% scalp involvement, alopecia totalis and alopecia universalis. The libraries were sequenced as a pool, and the TCR yield per sample differed mostly because of small variations in library volumes within the pool. In alopecia patients, the study followed how the peripheral blood TCR repertoire changed in vivo over primary and secondary sensitization to diphenylcyclopropenone (DPC), a hapten. Blood samples were taken from patients before sensitization (week 0) and then at 2, 6 and about 24 weeks after DPC sensitization. Roughly 30 alopecia patients gave blood for TCR sequencing at one to four time points (pre-sensitization, 2, 6 and 24 weeks). Beyond this particular receptor, the publication reports: Patch test score correlated positively with the number of PT1 expanded TCRs, reaching significance at thresholds 8, 16 and 32 but not at 4. No change with DPC sensitization was found in the number of TCRs above 1 in 1000 frequency, and no evidence of global repertoire structure alterations was found. Repeated subsampling changed both the strength of the expansion versus patch-test correlation and the threshold at which that correlation became significant. Alopecia, a presumed autoimmune disease, was present in all patients, so the immune response of the patients might differ from that of healthy individuals. Significantly more large CDR3 similarity clusters were formed by expanded TCRs than by pre-sensitization or healthy control sets, consistent with antigen-driven responses.

Taken with the paper, the label for time point translates to: pre-sensitization, week 0. Interpreted using the paper, the treatment or condition label stands for: therapeutic diphenylcyclopropenone sensitization with weekly scalp DPC. At each patch-test visit, blood was drawn before the patch test was applied. Patients were eligible if aged 18 to 70, diagnosed with alopecia and judged suitable for DPC therapy, and pregnant patients were excluded. Total RNA was isolated from unfractionated whole blood collected in Tempus Blood RNA tubes. The protocol used for the library was RACE. Sequencing was performed on a NextSeq 500. During library preparation, unique molecular identifiers were attached to individual cDNA molecules so that TCRs could be counted quantitatively and reproducibly. For every blood RNA sample, sequencing covered both the TCR alpha and TCR beta chains. As for the original processing: A median of approximately 100,000 TCRs per sample was observed, with a range of about 20,000 to 690,600. The Decombinator software suite was used to annotate V, J and CDR3 in the TCR reads. For PS versus PT1 abundance plots, all samples were subsampled to the same number of TCRs (28,000). TCRs were defined as expanded if absent before sensitization and observed at least eight times at the 2-week time point. TCRdb trimmed the raw reads at Q25, called clones with MiXCR and kept productive beta chains. All rows with the same CDR3 protein become a single entry with the most common DNA and genes. The V and J calls and clone size are TCRdb's, not the authors'. The sample has approximately 52,000 distinct CDR3 sequences on record, around a tenth of them singletons. 14% of the sample belongs to the ten largest clones.

The chain is made from TRBV7-2 and TRBJ2-3; 12 central nucleotides agree with TRBD1. The TCR comes from a middle-aged woman with alopecia areata. Some clones in this sample may be carry-over from other donors' samples. Sequenced here: whole blood, sampled in connection with sensitization to the hapten diphenylcyclopropenone (DPC). CDR3 sequence: CASSLYGTGGGDTQYF. At the DNA level, the sequence is TGTGCCAGCAGCTTATATGGGACAGGGGGCGGAGATACGCAGTATTTT. Supplemented by the reference TRBV7-2 and TRBJ2-3 proteins around the CDR3, the complete variable domain is GAGVSQSPSNKVTEKGKDVELRCDPISGHTALYWYRQSLGQGLEFLIYFQGNSAPDKSGLPSDRFSAERTGGSVSTLTIQRTQQEDSAVYLCASSLYGTGGGDTQYFGPGTRLTVL.